Following are 14 T cell receptor beta chains from one sample sequenced in a study of T cell responses to AZD1222 COVID-19 vaccine. TCRdb's table, derived via immunoSEQ multiplex PCR, lists solely in-frame clones and lacks some. The sample lists 100,000 to 150,000 clones, approximately 85% occurring once. Sequencing was performed on peripheral blood, taken on day 0 of AZD1222 vaccination. Every receptor here comes from an adult in good health.

The V call is TRBV5-6, the J call TRBJ1-3; 7 positions match TRBD1. Germline V gene data show CDR1 as SGHDT and CDR2 as YYEEEE. This CDR3 region has 19 residues. V lost 4 bases to trimming and J lost 0 bases; unmatched junction nucleotides: 16. The CDR3, as DNA: TGTGCCAGCAGCCTTCGGTTAATCGCGACAGGGCGCTCTGGAAACACCATATATTTT. It translates to CASSLRLIATGRSGNTIYF.

This clone appeared a single time. This chain connects TRBV3-1 (or the pseudogene TRBV3-2) to TRBJ1-5, with D unresolved. CDR3 size: 14 residues. V dropped 1 base and J dropped 5 bases, with 9 bases sitting between them. CDR1 and CDR2 (germline): LGHDT, YNNKEL (reference sequence). The CDR3 DNA reads as TGTGCCAGCAGCCAAGGAAATAAGCATCAGCCCCAGCATTTT. The encoded protein is CASSQGNKHQPQHF.

The V call is TRBV10-3, the J call TRBJ2-5, with D perhaps TRBD1 (5 bases). CDR3 length: 12 residues. V dropped 3 bases and J dropped 4 bases, with 6 bases sitting between them. Germline V gene sequence: CDR1 ENHRY, CDR2 SYGVKD. The CDR3 sequence: CAISDTGETQYF. Here the CDR3 DNA reads TGTGCCATCAGTGACACAGGAGAGACCCAGTACTTC.

The chain links TRBV6-5 to TRBJ2-3; D is perhaps TRBD2 (5 bases). Trimming removed 9 bases from V and 1 base from J, with 14 bases in between. CDR1 MNHEY and CDR2 SVGAGI come from the germline V gene. This CDR3 has 14 amino acids. In DNA form, the CDR3 reads TGTGCCAGTCGAGCGGTGCGGGGCACAGATACGCAGTATTTT. It codes for CASRAVRGTDTQYF.

This clone was counted between two and nine times. The chain joins TRBV5-4 to TRBJ1-2; 10 nucleotides align to TRBD1. The CDR3 loop spans 14 amino acids. Germline loops: CDR1 SGHNT, CDR2 YYREEE (reference sequence). Trimming removed 3 bases from V and 7 bases from J; junction bases left unmatched: 6. The CDR3 sequence is CASSSGQGTIGYTF. CDR3 DNA: TGTGCCAGCAGCTCGGGACAGGGGACGATTGGCTACACCTTC.

The J gene is TRBJ2-7, the V gene TRBV7-6; D not resolved. Trimming pared 1 base from V and 3 bases from J, leaving 13 bases between. Germline V lookup: CDR1 SGHVS, CDR2 FNYEAQ. CDR3 size: 15 residues. CDR3 DNA: TGTGCCAGCAGCTTAGAGGCCAGTAACGTCTACGAGCAGTACTTC. Translating gives CASSLEASNVYEQYF.

This clone was seen just once. The chain links TRBV15 to TRBJ2-1, with a weak D call TRBD1 (6 bases). The CDR3 contains 14 residues. Trimming pared 3 bases from V and 1 base from J, leaving 7 bases between. Germline V gene lookup returns CDR1 LNHNV and CDR2 YYDKDF (reference sequence). CDR3 region: CATSRGTSYNEQFF. DNA for the CDR3: TGTGCCACCAGCAGGGGGACATCCTACAATGAGCAGTTCTTC.

The V and J genes are TRBV9 and TRBJ1-2; 7 bases are shared with TRBD1. The CDR3 sequence is 13 residues long. J gave up 2 bases and V 6 bases, and 4 bases lay outside the gene matches. Germline V lookup: CDR1 SGDLS, CDR2 YYNGEE. The CDR3 loop reads CASTRDSNYGYTF. In nucleotides, the CDR3 is TGTGCCAGCACCCGGGACAGCAACTATGGCTACACCTTC.

The chain couples TRBV6-5 to TRBJ1-1; D is uncertain. Germline V gene data show CDR1 as MNHEY and CDR2 as SVGAGI. CDR3 length: 13 amino acids. Between the trimmed V and J ends, which lost 10 bases and 2 bases, there was a span of 14 bases. CDR3 region: CATRIELNTEAFF. Written as DNA, the CDR3 is TGTGCCACCCGGATAGAGCTTAACACTGAAGCTTTCTTT.

CDR3 nucleotide sequence: TGCGCCAGCAGCGGGGGACTCCCTAGTGGGCCCCTCCACTTT. Protein: CASSGGLPSGPLHF. The rearrangement joins TRBV5-1 to TRBJ1-6, with a weak D call TRBD1 (5 bases). Trimming removed 4 bases from V and 13 bases from J, with 18 bases in between. CDR3 length: 14 residues. Germline V lookup: CDR1 SGHRS, CDR2 YFSETQ.

J is TRBJ2-2 and V is TRBV5-1; no clear D. The length of the CDR3 is 14 residues. Trimming pared 6 bases from V and 3 bases from J, leaving 12 bases between. Germline values: CDR1 SGHRS, CDR2 YFSETQ. In DNA, the CDR3 is TGCGCCAGCACCGTCCGGCAGGACACCGGGGAGCTGTTTTTT. This sequence encodes CASTVRQDTGELFF.

This sequence joins TRBV30 and TRBJ2-7; D unclear. This CDR3 region has 15 residues. V was pared by 8 bases and J by 2 bases, with 22 bases between. The germline gives CDR1 GTSNPN, CDR2 SVGIG (reference sequence). The CDR3 reads CALISLVENTYEQYF. The CDR3 DNA sequence: TGTGCCCTAATATCGTTGGTGGAAAATACCTACGAGCAGTACTTC.

The V and J genes are TRBV5-1 and TRBJ2-7; no clear D gene. V was shortened by 0 bases and J by 1 base, with 5 bases between the two germline ends. The CDR3 extends over 13 amino acids. Germline CDR1 is SGHRS and CDR2 is YFSETQ. CDR3 coding DNA: TGCGCCAGCAGCTTGGCGGAGTCCTACGAGCAGTACTTC. Its protein product is CASSLAESYEQYF.

This clone was observed a single time. V gene TRBV7-9 combines with J gene TRBJ1-6, with unresolved D. Trimming removed 5 bases from V and 0 bases from J, with 11 bases in between. The CDR3 covers 16 residues. CDR1 is SEHNR and CDR2 is FQNEAQ in the germline V gene (reference sequence). The CDR3 DNA reads as TGTGCCAGCAGCCTGGGATTAAGCTCCTATAATTCACCCCTCCACTTT. Its translation: CASSLGLSSYNSPLHF.